What follows are 7 T cell receptor beta chains derived from one specimen sequenced in a study of long-term antiretroviral therapy in people with HIV. At the survey level, the v3.0 immunoSEQ assay was run. Produced via immunoSEQ multiplex PCR; TCRdb's table is partial and in-frame only. Among 26,000 or so clones, around 83% were seen once, and the ten largest hold 4% to 5.5%. The sample was unsorted PBMCs, taken 3 years after starting antiretroviral therapy. The receptors were gathered from a man aged 18 to 29 with HIV.

V gene TRBV6-1 combines with J gene TRBJ1-2; D is undetermined. This CDR3 contains 14 residues. V was shortened by 7 bases and J by 9 bases, with 21 bases between the two germline ends. Germline lookup yields CDR1 MNHNS and CDR2 SASEGT. The CDR3 DNA is TGTGCCAGCACCCCGGACGGTTTGGCAGGACGCTACACCTTC. Amino acids: CASTPDGLAGRYTF.

This clone turned up a few times. The chain joins TRBV4-1 to TRBJ2-7, with D unclear. This CDR3 is built from 16 residues. CDR1 MGHRA and CDR2 YSYEKL come from the germline V gene. V was trimmed by 0 bases and J by 2 bases, leaving 14 bases between them. The CDR3 coding sequence is TGCGCCAGCAGCCAAGATACCCACCAGCCAGCCTACGAGCAGTACGTC. Translating it yields CASSQDTHQPAYEQYV.

This clone has only a few counts. This chain joins TRBV7-9 and TRBJ2-7; unclear D gene. The ends were cut back, 1 base at V and 3 bases at J, with 19 bases in the middle. CDR3 length: 17 amino acids. CDR1 SEHNR and CDR2 FQNEAQ come from the germline V gene (reference sequence). CDR3: CASSLGRCVLERYEQYV. DNA of the CDR3: TGTGCCAGCAGCTTAGGTCGTTGCGTGTTAGAGCGCTACGAGCAGTACGTC.

The gene calls are TRBV10-3 and TRBJ2-3, with 8 bases identical to TRBD2. CDR1 is ENHRY, CDR2 SYGVKD, per germline. CDR3 size: 16 residues. V lost 0 bases to trimming and J lost 4 bases; unmatched junction nucleotides: 6. The CDR3 nucleotides are TGTGCCATCAGTGAGTCCGGCGGGGGGCCTTCAGATACGCAGTATTTT. Translation: CAISESGGGPSDTQYF.

DNA of the CDR3: TGTGCCACCAGCAGGGGAGGGGCTGAGGGACTCTATTCCCAGCAGTACGTC. Amino acids: CATSRGGAEGLYSQQYV. V usage is TRBV15 and J usage is TRBJ2-7; TRBD2 aligns across 7 bases. The V segment lost 3 bases and the J segment 8 bases; nucleotides outside the gene matches: 19. This CDR3 region has 17 residues. The germline gives CDR1 LNHNV, CDR2 YYDKDF (reference sequence).

This chain joins TRBV7-9 and TRBJ2-2; a weak D match, TRBD1 (6 bases). V was pared by 2 bases and J by 7 bases, with 14 bases between. This CDR3 is built from 15 residues. Per germline, CDR1 SEHNR and CDR2 FQNEAQ (reference sequence). The CDR3 loop reads CASSLRNRADGELFF. CDR3 nucleotides: TGTGCCAGCAGCTTACGTAACAGGGCGGACGGGGAGCTGTTTTTT.

The chain joins TRBV6-1 to TRBJ1-2; no clear D gene. This CDR3 is 12 amino acids long. Trimming stripped 8 bases from V and 8 bases from J, with 15 bases between. Germline V gives CDR1 MNHNS, CDR2 SASEGT. This chain's CDR3 is CASRTWEGGYTF. Here the CDR3 DNA reads TGTGCCAGCCGCACGTGGGAGGGAGGCTACACCTTC.